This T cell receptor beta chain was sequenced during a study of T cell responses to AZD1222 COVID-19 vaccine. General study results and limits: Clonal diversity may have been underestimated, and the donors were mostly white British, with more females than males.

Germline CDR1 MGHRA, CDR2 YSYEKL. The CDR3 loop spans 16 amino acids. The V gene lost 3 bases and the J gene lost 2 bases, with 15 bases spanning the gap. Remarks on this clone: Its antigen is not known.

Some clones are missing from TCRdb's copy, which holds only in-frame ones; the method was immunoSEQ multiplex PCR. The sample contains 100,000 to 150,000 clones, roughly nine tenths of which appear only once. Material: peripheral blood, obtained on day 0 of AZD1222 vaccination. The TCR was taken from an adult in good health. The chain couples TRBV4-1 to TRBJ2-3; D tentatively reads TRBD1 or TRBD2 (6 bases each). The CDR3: CASSHDRGGFTDTQYF. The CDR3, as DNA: TGCGCCAGCAGCCATGACCGAGGGGGGTTCACAGATACGCAGTATTTT.